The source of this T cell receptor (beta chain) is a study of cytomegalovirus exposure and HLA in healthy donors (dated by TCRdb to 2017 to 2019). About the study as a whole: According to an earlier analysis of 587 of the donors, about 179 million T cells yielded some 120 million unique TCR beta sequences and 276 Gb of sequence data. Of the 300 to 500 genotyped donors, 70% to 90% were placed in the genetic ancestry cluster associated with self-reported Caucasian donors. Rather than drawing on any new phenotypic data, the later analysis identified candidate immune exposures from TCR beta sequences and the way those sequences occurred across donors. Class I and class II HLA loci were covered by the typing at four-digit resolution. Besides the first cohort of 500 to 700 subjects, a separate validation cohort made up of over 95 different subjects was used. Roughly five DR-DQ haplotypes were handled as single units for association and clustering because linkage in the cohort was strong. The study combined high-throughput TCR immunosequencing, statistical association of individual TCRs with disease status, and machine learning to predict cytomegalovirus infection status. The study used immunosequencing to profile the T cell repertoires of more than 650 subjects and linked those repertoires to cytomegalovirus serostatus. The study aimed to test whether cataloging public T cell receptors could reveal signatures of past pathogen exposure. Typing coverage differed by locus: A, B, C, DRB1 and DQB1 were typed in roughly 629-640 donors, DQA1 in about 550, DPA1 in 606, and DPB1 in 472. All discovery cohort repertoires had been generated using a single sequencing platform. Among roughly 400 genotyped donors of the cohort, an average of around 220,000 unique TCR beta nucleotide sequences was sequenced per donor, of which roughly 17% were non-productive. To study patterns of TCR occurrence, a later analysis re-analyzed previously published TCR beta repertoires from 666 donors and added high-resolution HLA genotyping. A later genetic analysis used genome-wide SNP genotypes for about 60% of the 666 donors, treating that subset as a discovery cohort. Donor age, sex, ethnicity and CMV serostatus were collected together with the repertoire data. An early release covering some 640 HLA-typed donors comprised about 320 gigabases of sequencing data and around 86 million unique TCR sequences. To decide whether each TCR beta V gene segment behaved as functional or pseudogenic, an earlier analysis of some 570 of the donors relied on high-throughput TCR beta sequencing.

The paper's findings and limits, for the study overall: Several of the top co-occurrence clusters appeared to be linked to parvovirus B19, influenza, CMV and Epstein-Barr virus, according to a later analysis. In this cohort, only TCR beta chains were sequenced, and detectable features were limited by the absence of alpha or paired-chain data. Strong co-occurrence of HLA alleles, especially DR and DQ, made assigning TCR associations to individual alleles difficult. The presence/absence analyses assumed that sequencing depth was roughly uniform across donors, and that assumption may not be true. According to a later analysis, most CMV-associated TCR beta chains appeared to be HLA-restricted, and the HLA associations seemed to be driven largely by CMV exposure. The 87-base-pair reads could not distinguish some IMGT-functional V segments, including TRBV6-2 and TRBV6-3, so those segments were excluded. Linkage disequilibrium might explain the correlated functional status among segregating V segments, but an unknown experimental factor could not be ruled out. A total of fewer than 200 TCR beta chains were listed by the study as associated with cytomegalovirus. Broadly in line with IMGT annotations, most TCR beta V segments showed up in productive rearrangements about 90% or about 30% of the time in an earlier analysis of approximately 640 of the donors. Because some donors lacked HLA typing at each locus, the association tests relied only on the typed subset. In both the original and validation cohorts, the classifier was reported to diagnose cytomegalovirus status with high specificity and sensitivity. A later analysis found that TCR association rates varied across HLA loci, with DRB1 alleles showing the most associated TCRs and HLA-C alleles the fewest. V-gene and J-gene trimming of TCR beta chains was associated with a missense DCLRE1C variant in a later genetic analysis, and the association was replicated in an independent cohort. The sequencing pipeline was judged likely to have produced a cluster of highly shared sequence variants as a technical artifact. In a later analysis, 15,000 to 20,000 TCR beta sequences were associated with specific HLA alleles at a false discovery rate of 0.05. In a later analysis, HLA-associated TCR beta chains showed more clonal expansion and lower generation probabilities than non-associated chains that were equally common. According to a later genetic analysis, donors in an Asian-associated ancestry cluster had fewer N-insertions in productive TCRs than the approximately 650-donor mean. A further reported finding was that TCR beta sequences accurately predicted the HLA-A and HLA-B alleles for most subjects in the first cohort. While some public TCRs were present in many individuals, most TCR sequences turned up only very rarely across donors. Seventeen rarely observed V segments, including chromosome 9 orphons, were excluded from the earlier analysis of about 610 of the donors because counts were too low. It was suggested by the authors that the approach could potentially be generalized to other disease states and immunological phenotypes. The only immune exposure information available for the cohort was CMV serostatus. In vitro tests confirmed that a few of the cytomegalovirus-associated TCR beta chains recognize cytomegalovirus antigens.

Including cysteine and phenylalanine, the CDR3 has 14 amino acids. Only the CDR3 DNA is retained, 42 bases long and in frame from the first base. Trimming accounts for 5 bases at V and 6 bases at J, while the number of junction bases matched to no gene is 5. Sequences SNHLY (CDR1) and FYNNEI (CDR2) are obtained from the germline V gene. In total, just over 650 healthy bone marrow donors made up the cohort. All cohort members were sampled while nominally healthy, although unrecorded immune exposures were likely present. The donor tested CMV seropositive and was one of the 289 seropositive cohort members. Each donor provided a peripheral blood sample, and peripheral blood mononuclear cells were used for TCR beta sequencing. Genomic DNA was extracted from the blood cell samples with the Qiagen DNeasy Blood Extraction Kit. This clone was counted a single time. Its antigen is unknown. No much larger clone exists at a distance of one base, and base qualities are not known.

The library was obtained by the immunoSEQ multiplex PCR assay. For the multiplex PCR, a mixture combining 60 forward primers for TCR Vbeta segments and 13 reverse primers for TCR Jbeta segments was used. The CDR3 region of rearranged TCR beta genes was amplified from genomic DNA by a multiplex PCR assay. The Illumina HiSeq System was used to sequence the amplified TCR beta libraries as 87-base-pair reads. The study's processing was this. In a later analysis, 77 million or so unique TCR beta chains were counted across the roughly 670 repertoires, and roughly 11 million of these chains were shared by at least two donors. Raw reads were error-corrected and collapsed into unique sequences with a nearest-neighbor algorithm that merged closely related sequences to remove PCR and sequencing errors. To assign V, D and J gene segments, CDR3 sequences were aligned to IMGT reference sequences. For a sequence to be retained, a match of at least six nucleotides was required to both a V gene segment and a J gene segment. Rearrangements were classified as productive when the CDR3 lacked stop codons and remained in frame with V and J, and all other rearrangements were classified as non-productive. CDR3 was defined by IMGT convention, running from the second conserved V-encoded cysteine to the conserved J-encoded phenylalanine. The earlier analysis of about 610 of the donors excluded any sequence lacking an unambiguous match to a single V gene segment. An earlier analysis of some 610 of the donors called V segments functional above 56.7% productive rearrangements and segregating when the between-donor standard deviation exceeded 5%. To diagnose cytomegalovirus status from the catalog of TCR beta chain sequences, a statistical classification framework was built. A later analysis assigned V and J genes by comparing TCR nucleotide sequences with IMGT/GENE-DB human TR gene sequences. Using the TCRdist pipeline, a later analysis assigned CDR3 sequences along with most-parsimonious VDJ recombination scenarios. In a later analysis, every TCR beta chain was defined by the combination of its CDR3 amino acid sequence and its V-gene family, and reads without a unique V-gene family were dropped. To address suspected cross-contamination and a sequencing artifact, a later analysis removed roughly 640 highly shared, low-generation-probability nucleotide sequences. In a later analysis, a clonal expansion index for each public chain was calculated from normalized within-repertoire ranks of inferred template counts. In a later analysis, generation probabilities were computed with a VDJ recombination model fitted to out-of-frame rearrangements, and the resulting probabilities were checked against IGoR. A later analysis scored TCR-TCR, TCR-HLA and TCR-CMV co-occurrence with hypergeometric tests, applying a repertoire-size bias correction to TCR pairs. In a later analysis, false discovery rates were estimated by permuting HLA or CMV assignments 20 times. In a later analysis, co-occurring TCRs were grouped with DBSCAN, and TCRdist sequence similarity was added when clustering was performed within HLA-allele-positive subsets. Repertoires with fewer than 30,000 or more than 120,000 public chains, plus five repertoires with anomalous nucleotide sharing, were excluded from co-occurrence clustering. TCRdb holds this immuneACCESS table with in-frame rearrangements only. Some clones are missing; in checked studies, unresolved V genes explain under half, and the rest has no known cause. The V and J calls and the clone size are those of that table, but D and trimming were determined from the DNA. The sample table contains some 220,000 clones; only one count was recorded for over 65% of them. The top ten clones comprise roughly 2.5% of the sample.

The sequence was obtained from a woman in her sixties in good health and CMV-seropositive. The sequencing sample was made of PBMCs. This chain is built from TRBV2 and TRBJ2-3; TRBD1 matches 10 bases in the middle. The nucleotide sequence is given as TGTGCCAGCAGTCCGGGACAGGGGAGGGATACGCAGTATTTT. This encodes CASSPGQGRDTQYF.